This T cell receptor beta chain was found in a study of blood T cell repertoires in COVID-19. Study-wide context: Acute and convalescent COVID-19 specimens originated in the United States, Italy and Spain.

Produced via immunoSEQ multiplex PCR; TCRdb's table is partial and in-frame only. The sample has fewer than 200,000 clones; 84% are singletons. CDR3 length: 17 amino acids. Trimming took off 0 bases at V and 7 bases at J, with 16 bases between the two ends. Germline V CDR1 and CDR2: MGHRA, YSYEKL. Sequenced sample: PBMCs or T cells enriched from blood (not recorded which). This sequence was found in a woman under 40 who had been exposed to COVID-19. The chain carries TRBV4-1 and TRBJ1-6, with D possibly being TRBD1 (6 bases). CDR3 DNA sequence: TGCGCCAGCAGCCAAGAGGACCTTGGGCAGGGGAATTCACCCCTCCACTTT. It is translated as CASSQEDLGQGNSPLHF.